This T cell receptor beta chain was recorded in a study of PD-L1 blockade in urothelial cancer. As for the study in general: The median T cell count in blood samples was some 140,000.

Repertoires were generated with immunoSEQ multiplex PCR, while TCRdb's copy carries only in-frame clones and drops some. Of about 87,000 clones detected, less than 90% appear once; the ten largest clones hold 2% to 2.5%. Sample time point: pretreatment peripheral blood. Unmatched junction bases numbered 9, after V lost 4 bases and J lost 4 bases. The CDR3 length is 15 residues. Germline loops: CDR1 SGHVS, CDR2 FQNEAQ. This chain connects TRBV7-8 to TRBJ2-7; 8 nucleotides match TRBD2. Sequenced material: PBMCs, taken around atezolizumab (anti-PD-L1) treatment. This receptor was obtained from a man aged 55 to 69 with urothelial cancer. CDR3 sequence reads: CASSSVSGSFYEQYF. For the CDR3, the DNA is TGTGCCAGCAGCTCAGTGAGCGGGAGTTTTTACGAGCAGTACTTC.